Included here is one T cell receptor beta chain sequence, with context. Its cognate antigen has yet to be identified. The record has no base qualities; no much larger clone is one base away. This sample is drawn from a study of graft-versus-host responses after intestinal transplantation (dated by TCRdb to 2020 to 2022). Context from the whole study: Recipients received multivisceral, liver-intestinal, or isolated intestinal transplants. All recipients received anti-thymocyte globulin induction followed by maintenance tacrolimus and steroids for 3 to 4 years. Graft-versus-host and host-versus-graft alloreactive T cell clones were tracked in the graft, circulation and bone marrow after intestinal transplantation using bulk TCR-beta CDR3 sequencing. To identify alloreactive clones, pre-transplant mixed lymphocyte reaction products were sequenced and then compared with unstimulated pre-transplant donor and recipient T cells. A cohort of some 24 intestinal transplant recipients, including one retransplant, was enrolled, and a few patients lacking pretransplant specimens were excluded. A peak of at least 4% donor T cells among recipient peripheral blood mononuclear cells was the definition used for donor T cell macrochimerism. Rather than being sequenced by the commercial service, samples from a few later patients were sequenced in-house on an Illumina MiSeq and processed with MiXCR.

The library was produced with the immunoSEQ multiplex PCR assay. High-throughput TCR-beta CDR3 sequencing of genomic DNA from most patients was performed by Adaptive Biotechnologies. Per the authors' processing: Adaptive's ImmunoSEQ software supplied the TCR sequencing data for 18 patients, while MiXCR and VDJtools were used to process a few other patients. CDR3 nucleotide sequences shared between donor and recipient were removed because the origin of such sequences could not be assigned. Alloreactive clones required at least 2-fold expansion over unstimulated cells and minimum CFSE-low frequency of 0.002% (template counts) or 0.001% (read counts). Mappable clones were those detected in sequenced pre-transplant spleen, lymph node, or MLR CFSE-low populations of the donor or recipient. Cumulative frequency of alloreactive clones was calculated as a percentage of all sequences weighted by copy number. TCRdb obtained this table from immuneACCESS and retained in-frame rearrangements with V and J assigned. These tables miss some clones; where compared with another copy, unresolved V genes account for less than half of the shortfall, and the remainder is unexplained. From that table come the V and J calls and clone size; the DNA was used to work out D and trimming. This sample gives about 39,000 clones in total; more than 80% of them show up just once. The top ten clonotypes cover 3.5% to 4% of the sample.

Points the paper makes about the study in general: Patients with donor T cell macrochimerism had high GvH to HvG T cell clonal ratios in their allografts. The relatively low number and heterogeneity of intestinal transplant patients limited the conclusions. GvH clones were found in recipient bone marrow, and some of the GvH clones appeared earlier in ileal mucosa or blood, which is consistent with an intestinal mucosal origin. Early after transplant, peak levels of circulating GvH clones were associated with declines in HvG clones.

The germline V gene (reference sequence) provides CDR1 DFQATT and CDR2 SNEGSKA. The CDR3 measures 11 amino acids from cysteine to phenylalanine. Only the CDR3 region is kept as DNA, spanning 33 bases read in frame from base 1. Blood samples were collected up to 4 times in the first month after transplant and then at least monthly when available. The source was PBMCs, collected roughly 110 weeks after intestinal transplantation. This TCR came from a human patient who received an intestinal transplant, so some T cells may come from the graft donor. The chain is assembled from TRBV20-1 and TRBJ2-7; the central 10 bases match TRBD2. The sequenced DNA is TGCAGCCTAGCGGGGGCCCACGAGCAGTACTTC. This translates into CSLAGAHEQYF.